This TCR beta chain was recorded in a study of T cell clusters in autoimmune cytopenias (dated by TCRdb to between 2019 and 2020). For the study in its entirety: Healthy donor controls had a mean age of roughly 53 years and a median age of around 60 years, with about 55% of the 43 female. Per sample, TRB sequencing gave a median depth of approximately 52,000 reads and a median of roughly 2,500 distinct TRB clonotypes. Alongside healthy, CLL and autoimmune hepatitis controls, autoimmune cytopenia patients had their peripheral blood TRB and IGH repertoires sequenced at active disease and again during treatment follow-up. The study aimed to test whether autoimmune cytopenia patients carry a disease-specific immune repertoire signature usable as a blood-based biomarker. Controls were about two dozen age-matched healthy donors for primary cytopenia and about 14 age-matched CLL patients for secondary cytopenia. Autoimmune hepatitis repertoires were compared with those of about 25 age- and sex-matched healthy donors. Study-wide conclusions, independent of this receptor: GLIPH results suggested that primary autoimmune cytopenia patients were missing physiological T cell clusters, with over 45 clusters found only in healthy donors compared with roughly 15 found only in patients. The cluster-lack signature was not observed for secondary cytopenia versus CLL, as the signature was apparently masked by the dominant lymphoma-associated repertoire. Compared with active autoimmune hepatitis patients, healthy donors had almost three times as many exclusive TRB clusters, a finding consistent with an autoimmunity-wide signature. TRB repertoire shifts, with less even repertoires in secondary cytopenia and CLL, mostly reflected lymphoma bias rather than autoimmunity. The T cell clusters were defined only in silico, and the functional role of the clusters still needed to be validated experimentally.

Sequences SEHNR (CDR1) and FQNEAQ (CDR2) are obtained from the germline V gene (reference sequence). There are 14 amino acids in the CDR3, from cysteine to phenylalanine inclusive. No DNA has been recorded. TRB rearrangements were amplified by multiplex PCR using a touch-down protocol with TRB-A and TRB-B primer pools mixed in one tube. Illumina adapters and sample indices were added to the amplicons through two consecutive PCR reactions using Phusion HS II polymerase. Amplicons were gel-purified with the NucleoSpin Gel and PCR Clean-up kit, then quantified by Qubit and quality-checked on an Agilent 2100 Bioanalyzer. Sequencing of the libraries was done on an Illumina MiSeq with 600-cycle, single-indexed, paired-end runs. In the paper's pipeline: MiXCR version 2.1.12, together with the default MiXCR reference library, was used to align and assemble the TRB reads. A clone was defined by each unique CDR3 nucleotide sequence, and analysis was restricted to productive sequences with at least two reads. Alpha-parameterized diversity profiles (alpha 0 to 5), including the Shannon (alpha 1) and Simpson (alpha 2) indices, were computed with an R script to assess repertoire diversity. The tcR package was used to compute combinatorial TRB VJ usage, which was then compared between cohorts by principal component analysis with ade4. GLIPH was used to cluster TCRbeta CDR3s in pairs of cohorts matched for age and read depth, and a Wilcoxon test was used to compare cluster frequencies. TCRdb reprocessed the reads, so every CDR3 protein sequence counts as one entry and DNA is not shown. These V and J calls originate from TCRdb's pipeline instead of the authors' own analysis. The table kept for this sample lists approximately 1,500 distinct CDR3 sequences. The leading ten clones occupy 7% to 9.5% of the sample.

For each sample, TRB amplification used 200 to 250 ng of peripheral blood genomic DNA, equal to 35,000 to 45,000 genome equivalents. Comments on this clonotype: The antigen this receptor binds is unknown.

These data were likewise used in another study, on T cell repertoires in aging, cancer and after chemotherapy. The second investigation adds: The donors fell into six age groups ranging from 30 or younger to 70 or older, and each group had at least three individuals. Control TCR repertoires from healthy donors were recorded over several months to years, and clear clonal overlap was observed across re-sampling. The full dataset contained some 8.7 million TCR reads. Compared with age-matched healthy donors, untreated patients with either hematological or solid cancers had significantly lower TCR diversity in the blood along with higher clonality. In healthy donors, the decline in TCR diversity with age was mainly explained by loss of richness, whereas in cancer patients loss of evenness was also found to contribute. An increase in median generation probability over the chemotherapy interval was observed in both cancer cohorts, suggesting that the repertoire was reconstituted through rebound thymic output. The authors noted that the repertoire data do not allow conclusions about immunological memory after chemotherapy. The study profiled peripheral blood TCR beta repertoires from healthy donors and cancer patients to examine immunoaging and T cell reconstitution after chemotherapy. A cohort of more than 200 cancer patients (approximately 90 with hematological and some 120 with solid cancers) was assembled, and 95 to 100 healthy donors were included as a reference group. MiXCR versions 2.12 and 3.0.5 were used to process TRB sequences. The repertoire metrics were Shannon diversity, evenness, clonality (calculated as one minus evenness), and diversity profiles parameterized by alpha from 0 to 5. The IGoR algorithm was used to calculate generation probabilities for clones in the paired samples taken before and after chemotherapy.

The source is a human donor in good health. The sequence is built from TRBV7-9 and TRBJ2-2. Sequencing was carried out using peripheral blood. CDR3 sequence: CASGPRVNTGELFF.